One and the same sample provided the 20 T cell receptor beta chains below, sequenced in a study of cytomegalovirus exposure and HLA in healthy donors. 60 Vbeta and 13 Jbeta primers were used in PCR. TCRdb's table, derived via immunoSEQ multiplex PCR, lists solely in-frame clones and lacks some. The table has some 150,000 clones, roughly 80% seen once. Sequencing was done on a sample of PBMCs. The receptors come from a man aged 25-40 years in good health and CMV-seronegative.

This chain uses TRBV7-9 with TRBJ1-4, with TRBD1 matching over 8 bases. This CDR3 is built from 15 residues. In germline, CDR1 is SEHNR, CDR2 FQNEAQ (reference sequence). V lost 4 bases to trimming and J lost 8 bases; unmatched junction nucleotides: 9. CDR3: CASSSRGREMEKLFF. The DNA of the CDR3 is TGTGCCAGCAGCTCCAGGGGGCGTGAAATGGAAAAACTGTTTTTT.

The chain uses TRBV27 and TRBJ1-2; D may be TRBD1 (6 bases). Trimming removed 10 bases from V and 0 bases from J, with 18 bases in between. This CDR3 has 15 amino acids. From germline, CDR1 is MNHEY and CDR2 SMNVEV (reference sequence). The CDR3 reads CATLVRTEANYGYTF. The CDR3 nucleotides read TGTGCCACCCTGGTGCGGACAGAGGCTAACTATGGCTACACCTTC.

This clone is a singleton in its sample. CDR3 region: CASRASGNEKLFF. In DNA, the CDR3 is TGTGCCAGCAGGGCCTCGGGGAATGAAAAACTGTTTTTT. The J gene is TRBJ1-4, the V gene TRBV27, with no clear D. Trimming cost V 6 bases and J 5 bases, with 10 bases left between them. The CDR3 length is 13 residues. The germline CDR1 and CDR2 sequences are MNHEY and SMNVEV (reference sequence).

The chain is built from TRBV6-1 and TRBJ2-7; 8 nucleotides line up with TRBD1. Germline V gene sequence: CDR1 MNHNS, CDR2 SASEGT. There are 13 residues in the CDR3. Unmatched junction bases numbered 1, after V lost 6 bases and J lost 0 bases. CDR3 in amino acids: CASRDRGSYEQYF. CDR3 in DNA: TGTGCCAGCAGAGACAGGGGCTCCTACGAGCAGTACTTC.

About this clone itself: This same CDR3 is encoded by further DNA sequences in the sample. The DNA of the CDR3 is TGCAGCGTTGAAGAGAGCTCCTACGAGCAGTACTTC. Translated: CSVEESSYEQYF. The genes are TRBV29-1 and TRBJ2-7, with D hard to call. Germline values: CDR1 SQVTM, CDR2 ANQGSEA. The CDR3 has 12 amino acids. Trimming removed 0 bases at V and 0 bases at J, with 3 bases between.

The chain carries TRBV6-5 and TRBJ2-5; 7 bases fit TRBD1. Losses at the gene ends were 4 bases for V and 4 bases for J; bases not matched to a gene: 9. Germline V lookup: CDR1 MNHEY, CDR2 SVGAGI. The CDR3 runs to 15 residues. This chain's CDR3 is CASSSKQGQLETQYF. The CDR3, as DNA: TGTGCCAGCAGTTCAAAACAGGGGCAACTAGAGACCCAGTACTTC.

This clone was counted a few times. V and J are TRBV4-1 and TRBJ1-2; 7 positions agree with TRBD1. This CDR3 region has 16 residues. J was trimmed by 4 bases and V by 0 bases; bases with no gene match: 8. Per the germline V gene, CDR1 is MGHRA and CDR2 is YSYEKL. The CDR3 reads CASSQDTGAAGYGYTF. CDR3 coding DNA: TGCGCCAGCAGCCAAGATACAGGGGCGGCGGGCTATGGCTACACCTTC.

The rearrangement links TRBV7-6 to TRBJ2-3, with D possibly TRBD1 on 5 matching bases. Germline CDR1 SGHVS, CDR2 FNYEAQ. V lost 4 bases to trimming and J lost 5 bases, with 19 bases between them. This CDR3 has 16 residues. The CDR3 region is CASSSAGQRFKDTQYF. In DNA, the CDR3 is TGTGCCAGCAGCTCCGCCGGACAACGATTTAAAGATACGCAGTATTTT.

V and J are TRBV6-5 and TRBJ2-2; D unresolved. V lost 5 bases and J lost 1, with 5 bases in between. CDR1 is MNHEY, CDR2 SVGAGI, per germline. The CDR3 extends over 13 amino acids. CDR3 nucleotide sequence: TGTGCCAGCAGTACAGAGAACACCGGGGAGCTGTTTTTT. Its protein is CASSTENTGELFF.

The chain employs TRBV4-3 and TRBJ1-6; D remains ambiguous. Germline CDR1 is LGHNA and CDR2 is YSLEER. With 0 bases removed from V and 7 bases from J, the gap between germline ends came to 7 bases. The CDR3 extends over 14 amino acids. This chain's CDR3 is CASSQDRRNSPLHF. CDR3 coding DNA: TGCGCCAGCAGCCAAGATAGGAGAAATTCACCCCTCCACTTT.

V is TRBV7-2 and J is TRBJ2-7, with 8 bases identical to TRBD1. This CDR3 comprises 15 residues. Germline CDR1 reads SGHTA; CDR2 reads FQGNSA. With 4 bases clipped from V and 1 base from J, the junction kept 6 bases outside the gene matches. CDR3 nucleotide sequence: TGTGCCAGCAGCTACGGACAGGGTGGGTCCTACGAGCAGTACTTC. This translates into CASSYGQGGSYEQYF. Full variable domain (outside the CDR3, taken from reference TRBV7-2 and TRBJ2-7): GAGVSQSPSNKVTEKGKDVELRCDPISGHTALYWYRQSLGQGLEFLIYFQGNSAPDKSGLPSDRFSAERTGGSVSTLTIQRTQQEDSAVYLCASSYGQGGSYEQYFGPGTRLTVT.

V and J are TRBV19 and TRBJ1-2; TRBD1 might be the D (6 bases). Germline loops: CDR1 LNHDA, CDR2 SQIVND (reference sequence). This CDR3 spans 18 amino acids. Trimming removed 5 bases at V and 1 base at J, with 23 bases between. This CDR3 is CASSGGLRTDRINYGYTF. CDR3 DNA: TGTGCCAGTAGTGGAGGTTTGCGGACAGATAGAATTAACTATGGCTACACCTTC.

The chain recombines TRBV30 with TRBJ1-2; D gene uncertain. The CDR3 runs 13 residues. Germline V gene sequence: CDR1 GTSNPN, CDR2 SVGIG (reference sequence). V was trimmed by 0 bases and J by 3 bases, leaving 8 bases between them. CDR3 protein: CAWSVEGDYGYTF. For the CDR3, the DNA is TGTGCCTGGAGTGTAGAGGGAGACTATGGCTACACCTTC.

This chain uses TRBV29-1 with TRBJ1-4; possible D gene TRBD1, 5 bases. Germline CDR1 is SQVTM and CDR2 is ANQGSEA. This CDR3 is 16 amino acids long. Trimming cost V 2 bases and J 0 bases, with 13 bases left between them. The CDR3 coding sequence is TGCAGCGTTGAACCTCCGGGGGTTGCAACTAATGAAAAACTGTTTTTT. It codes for CSVEPPGVATNEKLFF.

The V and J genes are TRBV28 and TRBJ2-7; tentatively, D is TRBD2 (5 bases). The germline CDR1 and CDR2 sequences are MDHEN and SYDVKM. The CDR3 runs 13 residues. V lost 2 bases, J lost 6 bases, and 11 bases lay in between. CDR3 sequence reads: CASSLRVRGEQYF. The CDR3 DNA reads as TGTGCCAGCAGTTTAAGGGTCCGGGGCGAGCAGTACTTC. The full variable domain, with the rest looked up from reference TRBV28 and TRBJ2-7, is DVKVTQSSRYLVKRTGEKVFLECVQDMDHENMFWYRQDPGLGLRLIYFSYDVKMKEKGDIPEGYSVSREKKERFSLILESASTNQTSMYLCASSLRVRGEQYFGPGTRLTVT.

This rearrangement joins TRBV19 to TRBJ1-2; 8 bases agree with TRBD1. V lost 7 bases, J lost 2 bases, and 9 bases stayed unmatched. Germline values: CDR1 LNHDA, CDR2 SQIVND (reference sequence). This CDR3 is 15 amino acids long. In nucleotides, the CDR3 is TGTGCCAGTACCCTGAGACAGGGGTTGAACTATGGCTACACCTTC. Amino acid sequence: CASTLRQGLNYGYTF. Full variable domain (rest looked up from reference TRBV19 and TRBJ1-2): DGGITQSPKYLFRKEGQNVTLSCEQNLNHDAMYWYRQDPGQGLRLIYYSQIVNDFQKGDIAEGYSVSREKKESFPLTVTSAQKNPTAFYLCASTLRQGLNYGYTFGSGTRLTVV.

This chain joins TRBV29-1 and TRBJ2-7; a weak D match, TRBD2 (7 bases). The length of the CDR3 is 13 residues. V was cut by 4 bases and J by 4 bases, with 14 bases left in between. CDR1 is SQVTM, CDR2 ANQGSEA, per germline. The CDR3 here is CSVGGGPGYEQYF. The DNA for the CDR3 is TGCAGCGTTGGGGGGGGGCCCGGGTACGAGCAGTACTTC.

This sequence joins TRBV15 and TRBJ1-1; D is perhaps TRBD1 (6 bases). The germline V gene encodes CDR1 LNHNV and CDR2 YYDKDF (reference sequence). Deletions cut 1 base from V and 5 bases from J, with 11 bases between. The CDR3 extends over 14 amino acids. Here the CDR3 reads CATSRGSGVTEAFF. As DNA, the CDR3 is TGTGCCACCAGCAGAGGTTCAGGGGTTACTGAAGCTTTCTTT.

The CDR3 DNA follows: TGTGCCAGCAGCGTGGTCTCTCTCGGTGAGCAGTTCTTC. It codes for CASSVVSLGEQFF. The chain has TRBV9 and TRBJ2-1, with D hard to call. Trimming shortened V by 2 bases and J by 9 bases, and 12 bases separated the two germline ends. The CDR3 contains 13 residues. CDR1 is SGDLS, CDR2 YYNGEE, per germline.

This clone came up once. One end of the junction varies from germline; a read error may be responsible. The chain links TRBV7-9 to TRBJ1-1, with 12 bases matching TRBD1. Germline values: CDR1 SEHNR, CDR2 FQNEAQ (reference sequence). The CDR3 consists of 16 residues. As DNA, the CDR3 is TGTTCCAGCAGCCCAAGGGACAGGGGGCAGAACACTGAAGCTTTCTTT. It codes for CSSSPRDRGQNTEAFF. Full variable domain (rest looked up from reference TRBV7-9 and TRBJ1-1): DTGVSQNPRHKITKRGQNVTFRCDPISEHNRLYWYRQTLGQGPEFLTYFQNEAQLEKSRLLSDRFSAERPKGSFSTLEIQRTEQGDSAMYLCSSSPRDRGQNTEAFFGQGTRLTVV.